The rows below give T cell receptor beta chains drawn from one sample of a study of CD8 T cells in ankylosing spondylitis. TCRdb redid the calling of the 5' RACE reads with MiXCR, one entry per CDR3 protein. Among more than 300,000 distinct CDR3 sequences, roughly 12% were seen once, and the ten largest hold about 10%. The source material was blood, either unsorted or a sorted T cell fraction (not recorded which). The receptors were sampled from a female donor with ankylosing spondylitis or in good health (not recorded which). CDR3s include the opening cysteine and the closing phenylalanine or tryptophan. Rows may omit the clone size; those that give it use once, few, many or a size class.

v_gene: TRBV28
abundance: few
CDR3aa: CASSFRGLTDTQYF

v_gene: TRBV10-3
abundance: many
CDR3aa: CASRRQGANTGELFF

v_gene: TRBV29-1
abundance: few
CDR3aa: CSVARTSGNTGELFF

v_gene: TRBV6-1
abundance: many
CDR3aa: CASSSDRNTGELFF

v_gene: TRBV20-1
abundance: -
CDR3aa: CSARRGQGGIKNIQYF

v_gene: TRBV7-6
abundance: -
CDR3aa: CASSLEVDSYEQYF

v_gene: TRBV24-1
abundance: many
CDR3aa: CATSEDKYNEQFF

v_gene: TRBV5-1
abundance: many
CDR3aa: CASSLGQGNEPQHF

v_gene: TRBV5-1
abundance: few
CDR3aa: CASSPWDGDTDTQYF

v_gene: TRBV7-2
abundance: -
CDR3aa: CASSLAGGVRTYEQYF

v_gene: TRBV11-2
abundance: many
CDR3aa: CASSLGNSQETQYF

v_gene: TRBV10-3
abundance: many
CDR3aa: CAIGAGEDEAFF

v_gene: TRBV5-1
abundance: many
CDR3aa: CASSLSSGNSYNEQFF

v_gene: TRBV5-1
abundance: -
CDR3aa: CASARGIEAKNIQYF

v_gene: TRBV5-1
abundance: few
CDR3aa: CASSPWGRTNYEQYF

v_gene: TRBV20-1
abundance: many
CDR3aa: CSASGAGELDTQYF

v_gene: TRBV5-4
abundance: -
CDR3aa: CASRPPGQGYNEQFF

v_gene: TRBV20-1
abundance: many
CDR3aa: CSARATATYGYTF

v_gene: TRBV4-1
abundance: -
CDR3aa: CASSQETGSSYNSPLHF

v_gene: TRBV27
abundance: few
CDR3aa: CASSFDTGLRTEAFF

v_gene: TRBV27
abundance: -
CDR3aa: CASTRTNTGELFF

v_gene: TRBV27
abundance: many
CDR3aa: CASSPARTTQTYEQYF

v_gene: TRBV28
abundance: many
CDR3aa: CASSSYRETYEQYF